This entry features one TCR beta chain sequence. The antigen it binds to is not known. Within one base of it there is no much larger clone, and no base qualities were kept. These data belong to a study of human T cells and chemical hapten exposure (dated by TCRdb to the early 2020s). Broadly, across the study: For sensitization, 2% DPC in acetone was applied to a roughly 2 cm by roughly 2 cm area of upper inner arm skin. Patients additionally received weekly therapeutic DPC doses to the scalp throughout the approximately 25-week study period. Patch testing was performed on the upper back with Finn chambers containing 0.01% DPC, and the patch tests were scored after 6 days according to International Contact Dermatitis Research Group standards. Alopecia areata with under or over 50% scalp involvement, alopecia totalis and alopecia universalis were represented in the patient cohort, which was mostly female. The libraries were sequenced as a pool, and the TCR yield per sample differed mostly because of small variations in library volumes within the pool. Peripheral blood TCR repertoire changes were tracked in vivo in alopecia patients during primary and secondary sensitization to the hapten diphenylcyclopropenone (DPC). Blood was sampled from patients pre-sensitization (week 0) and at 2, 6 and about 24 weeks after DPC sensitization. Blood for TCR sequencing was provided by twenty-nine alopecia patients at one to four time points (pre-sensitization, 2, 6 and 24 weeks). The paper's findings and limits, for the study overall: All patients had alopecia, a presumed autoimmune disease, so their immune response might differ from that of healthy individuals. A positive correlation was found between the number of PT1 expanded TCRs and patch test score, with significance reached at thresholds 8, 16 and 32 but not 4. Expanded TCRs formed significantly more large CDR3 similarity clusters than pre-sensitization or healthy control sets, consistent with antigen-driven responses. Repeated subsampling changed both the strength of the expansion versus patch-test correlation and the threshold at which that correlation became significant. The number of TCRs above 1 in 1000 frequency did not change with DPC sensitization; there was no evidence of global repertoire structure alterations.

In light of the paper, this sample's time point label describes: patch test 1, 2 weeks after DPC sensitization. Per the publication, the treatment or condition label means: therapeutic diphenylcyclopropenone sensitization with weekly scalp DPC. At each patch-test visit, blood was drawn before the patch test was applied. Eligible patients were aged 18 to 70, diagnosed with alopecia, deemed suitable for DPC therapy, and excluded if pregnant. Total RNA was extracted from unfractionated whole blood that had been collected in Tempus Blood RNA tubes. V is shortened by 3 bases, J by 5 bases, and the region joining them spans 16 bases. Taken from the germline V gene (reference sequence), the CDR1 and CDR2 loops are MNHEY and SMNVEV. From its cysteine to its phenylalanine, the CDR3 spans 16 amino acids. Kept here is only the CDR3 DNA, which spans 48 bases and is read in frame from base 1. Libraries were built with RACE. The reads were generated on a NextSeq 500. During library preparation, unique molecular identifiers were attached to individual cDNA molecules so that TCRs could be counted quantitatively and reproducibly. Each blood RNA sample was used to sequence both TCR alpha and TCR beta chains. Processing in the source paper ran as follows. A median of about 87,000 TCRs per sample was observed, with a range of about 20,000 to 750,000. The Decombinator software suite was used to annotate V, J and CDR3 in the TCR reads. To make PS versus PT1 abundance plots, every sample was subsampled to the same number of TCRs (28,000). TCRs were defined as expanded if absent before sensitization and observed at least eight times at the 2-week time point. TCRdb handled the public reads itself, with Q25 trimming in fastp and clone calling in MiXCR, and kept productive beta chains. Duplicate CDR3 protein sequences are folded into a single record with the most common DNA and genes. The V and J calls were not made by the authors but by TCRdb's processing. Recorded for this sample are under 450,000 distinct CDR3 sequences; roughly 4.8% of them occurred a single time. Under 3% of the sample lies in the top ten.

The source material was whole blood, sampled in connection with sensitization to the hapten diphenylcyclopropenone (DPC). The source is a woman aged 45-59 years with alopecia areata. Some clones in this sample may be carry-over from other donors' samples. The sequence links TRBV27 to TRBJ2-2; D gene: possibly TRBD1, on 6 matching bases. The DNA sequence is TGTGCCAGCAGTTTGTCCGGGACCGGGACAACCGGGGAGCTGTTTTTT. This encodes CASSLSGTGTTGELFF.